Presented here are 10 T cell receptor beta chains from one specimen sequenced in a study of T cells in Graves' hyperthyroidism and ophthalmopathy. From RNA transcripts, TCR beta CDR3 regions were amplified. A first-round RT-PCR of the TCR CDR3 used the HTBI primer set. TCRdb passed the multiplex PCR reads through MiXCR, listing each CDR3 protein once. The sample consists of 450,000 to 700,000 distinct CDR3 sequences, 46% of them appearing once. The material sequenced was peripheral blood or thyroid tissue (not recorded which). The receptors here all came from a woman aged 18-29 years with Graves' hyperthyroidism.

This clonotype was counted between two and nine times. This chain uses TRBV2 with TRBJ2-5; 10 bases match TRBD2. The trim removed 3 bases at V and 4 bases at J, leaving 5 bases unmatched. The CDR3 consists of 15 residues. The germline gives CDR1 SNHLY, CDR2 FYNNEI. The CDR3 nucleotides are TGTGCCAGCAGTGATAGGCTAGCGGGAGTAGAGACCCAGTACTTC. Translated: CASSDRLAGVETQYF. Variable domain in full (rest from reference TRBV2 and TRBJ2-5): EPEVTQTPSHQVTQMGQEVILRCVPISNHLYFYWYRQILGQKVEFLVSFYNNEISEKSEIFDDQFSVERPDGSNFTLKIRSTKLEDSAMYFCASSDRLAGVETQYFGPGTRLLVL.

This clonotype occurred many times. The V gene is TRBV10-3, the J gene TRBJ1-1, with TRBD1 as a possible D gene (5 bases). The CDR3 has 13 amino acids. Germline assignment: CDR1 ENHRY and CDR2 SYGVKD. Trimming left V 5 bases short and J 2 bases short, with 9 bases between. In DNA form, the CDR3 reads TGTGCCATCAGTTGGGGGGATAACACTGAAGCTTTCTTT. Translating it yields CAISWGDNTEAFF.

This chain connects TRBV29-1 to TRBJ2-2; 10 bases fit TRBD1. The CDR3 is made up of 16 amino acids. Germline trimming cut 6 bases from V and 5 bases from J; bases unmatched to any gene: 12. Germline V gene data show CDR1 as SQVTM and CDR2 as ANQGSEA. The CDR3 reads CSVRPGGTGETGELFF. In DNA, the CDR3 is TGCAGCGTACGCCCAGGCGGGACAGGGGAGACCGGGGAGCTGTTTTTT.

This clonotype appeared once. In nucleotides, the CDR3 is TGTGCCATCAAACCGGACAGGGGTCCCGGGGAGCTGTTTTTT. This gives the protein CAIKPDRGPGELFF. The genes are TRBV10-3 and TRBJ2-2; 9 nucleotides match TRBD1. Germline CDR1 reads ENHRY; CDR2 reads SYGVKD. The CDR3 has 14 residues. J gave up 6 bases and V 7 bases, and 6 bases lay outside the gene matches.

To note about this clonotype: A much larger clone differs by one base, so this may be a read error. V and J are TRBV2 and TRBJ2-2; D remains ambiguous. This CDR3 comprises 17 residues. V dropped 2 bases and J dropped 2 bases, with 15 bases sitting between them. CDR1 is SNHLY and CDR2 is FYNNEI in the germline V gene. The CDR3 DNA follows: TGTGCCAGCAGTGAATGGGGAAAGGGCAACAACACCGGGGAGCTGTTTTTT. Protein: CASSEWGKGNNTGELFF.

This clonotype was recorded many times. The chain recombines TRBV14 with TRBJ1-2; 9 bases align to TRBD1. This CDR3 has 15 residues. J was trimmed by 8 bases and V by 0 bases; bases with no gene match: 7. Germline V CDR1 and CDR2: SGHDN, FVKESK. The CDR3 here is CASSQDGTGFLGYTF. The DNA for the CDR3 is TGTGCCAGCAGCCAAGACGGGACAGGGTTTTTAGGCTACACCTTC.

The chain joins TRBV12-3 or TRBV12-4 to TRBJ1-4; a possible D gene is TRBD1 (5 bases). The CDR3 runs to 14 residues. V dropped 7 bases and J dropped 2 bases, with 11 bases sitting between them. The CDR3 region is CASIPPGTNEKLFF. CDR3 nucleotide sequence: TGTGCCAGCATTCCACCAGGGACTAATGAAAAACTGTTTTTT.

A word on this clonotype: This likely comes from a read error, as the CDR3 has no conserved phenylalanine or tryptophan at its end. The DNA is left out, because the CDR3 cannot be placed on it with certainty; the CDR3 is given as TCRdb lists it. The rearrangement links TRBV7-2 to TRBJ1-4; the table gives TRBD1 as D, unverified against the DNA. CDR1 and CDR2 from the germline V gene are SGHTA and FQGNSA. The CDR3 contains 11 residues when both ends are counted. CDR3 protein: CASSLRGREFP.

This clonotype has a single count. Just one base apart from a much larger clone, this may be a read error. This rearrangement joins TRBV12-3 or TRBV12-4 to TRBJ2-5; 7 bases agree with TRBD1. Trimming removed 6 bases from V and 7 bases from J; junction bases left unmatched: 17. There are 16 residues in the CDR3. CDR3 region: CASSRARGSLVGTQYF. The CDR3 DNA follows: TGTGCCAGCAGCCGGGCCAGGGGGAGTTTGGTCGGGACCCAGTACTTC.

This clonotype was counted many times. The V call is TRBV3-1, the J call TRBJ2-6; D remains unclear. CDR1 is LGHDT and CDR2 is YNNKEL in the germline V gene (reference sequence). V lost 0 bases and J 0 bases, leaving 12 bases between the germline ends. This CDR3 spans 18 amino acids. The CDR3: CASSQDAHWFSGANVLTF. CDR3 nucleotides: TGTGCCAGCAGCCAAGATGCCCATTGGTTCTCTGGGGCCAACGTCCTGACTTTC.